The 10 T cell receptor beta chains in this list originate from one sample, sequenced in a study of identical twins. TCRdb itself ran the 5' RACE reads through MiXCR, one entry per CDR3 protein. This table has a few hundred thousand distinct CDR3 sequences, around 8.3% appearing once. Separately, the same data were catalogued under a study of yellow fever vaccine responses in identical twins.

The sequencing sample was made of CD8+ T cells sorted from blood. All receptors derive from a woman between 18 and 30 years old in good health.

This clonotype was recorded once. The rearrangement joins TRBV6-2 or TRBV6-3 to TRBJ2-1; 9 bases match TRBD1. Trimming took 4 bases from V and 6 from J; bases not matched to a gene: 7. Germline V lookup: CDR1 MNHEY, CDR2 SVGEGT. The CDR3 is made up of 15 amino acids. In DNA, the CDR3 is TGTGCCAGCAGTTCGAACTACAGGGGGCGCAATGAGCAGTTCTTC. Residues: CASSSNYRGRNEQFF.

This clonotype has just a few counts. This chain uses TRBV12-3 or TRBV12-4 with TRBJ2-2, with 8 nucleotides matching TRBD1. The length of the CDR3 is 16 residues. V lost 5 bases, J lost 5 bases, and 10 bases stayed unmatched. CDR3 nucleotide sequence: TGTGCCAGCAGTGCCCCAGGGGGCGCAAATACCGGGGAGCTGTTTTTT. The encoded protein is CASSAPGGANTGELFF.

Details on this clonotype: A much more abundant neighbour one base away suggests this may be a read error. This chain connects TRBV4-1 to TRBJ2-5; no definite D call. In germline, CDR1 is MGHRA, CDR2 YSYEKL. The germline V and J ends were trimmed by 0 bases and 3 bases, with 11 bases remaining between them. The CDR3 is 15 residues long. The CDR3 sequence is CASSQERATEETQYF. CDR3 in DNA: TGCGCCAGCAGCCAAGAAAGGGCAACTGAAGAGACCCAGTACTTC.

This clonotype turned up a few times. The junction does not match germline at one end; this may be a read error. The J gene is TRBJ2-3, the V gene TRBV7-7; no definite D call. Per the germline V gene, CDR1 is SSHAT and CDR2 is FNYEAQ (reference sequence). The CDR3 is 13 residues long. CDR3 DNA: TGTGCTAGCAGCTTAGAGGTTGCAGATACGCAGTATTTT. It encodes CASSLEVADTQYF.

This chain links TRBV7-9 with TRBJ2-1; D remains unclear. The V and J ends lost 2 bases and 6 bases respectively, with 11 bases between them. CDR3 size: 14 residues. Germline V gene data show CDR1 as SEHNR and CDR2 as FQNEAQ (reference sequence). This CDR3 reads CASSLLVASNEQFF. As DNA, the CDR3 is TGTGCCAGCAGCTTACTCGTGGCTAGCAATGAGCAGTTCTTC. Together with reference TRBV7-9 and TRBJ2-1, the CDR3 gives the full variable domain: DTGVSQNPRHKITKRGQNVTFRCDPISEHNRLYWYRQTLGQGPEFLTYFQNEAQLEKSRLLSDRFSAERPKGSFSTLEIQRTEQGDSAMYLCASSLLVASNEQFFGPGTRLTVL.

The sample holds many counts of this clonotype. The rearrangement joins TRBV7-6 to TRBJ2-7; 7 nucleotides line up with TRBD1. This CDR3 region has 14 residues. Losses at the gene ends were 5 bases for V and 3 bases for J; bases not matched to a gene: 7. CDR1 and CDR2 (germline): SGHVS, FNYEAQ. The CDR3 nucleotides are TGTGCCAGCAGCCCACGGACAGGATTCTACGAGCAGTACTTC. Its protein product is CASSPRTGFYEQYF.

This clonotype was seen a handful of times. The rearrangement links TRBV6-1 to TRBJ2-1; D is ambiguous. Germline-derived CDR1 and CDR2 are MNHNS and SASEGT. This CDR3 has 14 amino acids. Trimming removed 7 bases from V and 8 bases from J, with 18 bases in between. Here the CDR3 DNA reads TGTGCCAGCACCCGAGCGAAAGGTTTCGATGAGCAGTTCTTC. Translated, it gives CASTRAKGFDEQFF.

V gene TRBV5-6 combines with J gene TRBJ2-2; D might be TRBD1 (7 bases). V was shortened by 4 bases and J by 0 bases, with 13 bases between the two germline ends. Per the germline V gene, CDR1 is SGHDT and CDR2 is YYEEEE. The CDR3 sequence is 16 residues long. CDR3 nucleotide sequence: TGTGCCAGCAGCCATCCAGGGGGGTCGAACACCGGGGAGCTGTTTTTT. This codes for CASSHPGGSNTGELFF. The full variable domain, with the rest looked up from reference TRBV5-6 and TRBJ2-2, is DAGVTQSPTHLIKTRGQQVTLRCSPKSGHDTVSWYQQALGQGPQFIFQYYEEEERQRGNFPDRFSGHQFPNYSSELNVNALLLGDSALYLCASSHPGGSNTGELFFGEGSRLTVL.

The V call is TRBV9, the J call TRBJ1-2; no firm D call. Germline V gene lookup returns CDR1 SGDLS and CDR2 YYNGEE. Trimming removed 0 bases from V and 2 bases from J, with 14 bases in between. This CDR3 is built from 16 residues. In nucleotides, the CDR3 is TGTGCCAGCAGCGTAGAATCCGGGAGGGTCAACTATGGCTACACCTTC. This encodes CASSVESGRVNYGYTF. Looking up the rest from reference TRBV9 and TRBJ1-2 gives the full variable domain: DSGVTQTPKHLITATGQRVTLRCSPRSGDLSVYWYQQSLDQGLQFLIQYYNGEERAKGNILERFSAQQFPDLHSELNLSSLELGDSALYFCASSVESGRVNYGYTFGSGTRLTVV.

The rearrangement links TRBV5-1 to TRBJ1-2, with D possibly being TRBD1 (5 bases). This CDR3 spans 14 amino acids. Germline assignment: CDR1 SGHRS and CDR2 YFSETQ. V lost 0 bases to trimming and J lost 4 bases, with 10 bases between them. In DNA form, the CDR3 reads TGCGCCAGCAGCTTGGAAGGGGCCGCCTATGGCTACACCTTC. This encodes CASSLEGAAYGYTF.